This T cell receptor beta chain was observed in a study of chemoradiotherapy in HPV16-positive cancers. Overall study results and limits: Non-HPV-specific T cells did not expand in tumors during treatment, whereas candidate HPV-specific clones and E7-related motifs did. For HPV16-positive patients, expanding HPV-responsive T cells associated with longer recurrence-free survival.

Germline values: CDR1 SGHTA, CDR2 FQGNSA. V was shortened by 6 bases and J by 2 bases, with 10 bases between the two germline ends. The CDR3 is 13 amino acids. Method: immunoSEQ multiplex PCR; TCRdb's copy keeps in-frame clones and lacks some. The top ten clones hold 2% to 2.5% of a sample with approximately 10,000 clones, over 75% of them seen once. In the case of this clone: Its target is unknown.

The TCR sequence derives from a human donor with HPV-associated anogenital cancer. The chain couples TRBV7-2 to TRBJ1-2; no firm D call. This sample was obtained from a patient who underwent chemoradiotherapy. The CDR3 region is CASSYDGNYGYTF. For the CDR3, the DNA is TGTGCCAGCAGTTACGACGGAAACTATGGCTACACCTTC.